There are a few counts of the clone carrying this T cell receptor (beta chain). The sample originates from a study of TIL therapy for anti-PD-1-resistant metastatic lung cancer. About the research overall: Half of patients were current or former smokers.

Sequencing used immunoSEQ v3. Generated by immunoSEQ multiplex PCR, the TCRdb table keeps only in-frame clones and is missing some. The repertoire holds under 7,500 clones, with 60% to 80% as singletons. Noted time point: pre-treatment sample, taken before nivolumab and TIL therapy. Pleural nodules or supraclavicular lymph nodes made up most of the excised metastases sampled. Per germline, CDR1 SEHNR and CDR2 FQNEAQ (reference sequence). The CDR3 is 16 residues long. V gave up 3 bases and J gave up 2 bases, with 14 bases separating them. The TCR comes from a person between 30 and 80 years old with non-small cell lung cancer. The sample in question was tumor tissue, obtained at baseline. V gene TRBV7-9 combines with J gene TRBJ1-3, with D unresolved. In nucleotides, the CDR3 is TGTGCCAGCAGCTTGGTTGGGCGGTCTCCTGGAAACACCATATATTTT. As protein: CASSLVGRSPGNTIYF. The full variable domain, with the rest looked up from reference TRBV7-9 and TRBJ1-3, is DTGVSQNPRHKITKRGQNVTFRCDPISEHNRLYWYRQTLGQGPEFLTYFQNEAQLEKSRLLSDRFSAERPKGSFSTLEIQRTEQGDSAMYLCASSLVGRSPGNTIYFGEGSWLTVV.